Presented here are 18 T cell receptor beta chains from one specimen sequenced in a study of blood T cell repertoires in COVID-19. Repertoires were generated with immunoSEQ multiplex PCR, while TCRdb's copy carries only in-frame clones and drops some. The table includes a few hundred thousand clones, 80% to 90% detected once. Sequenced sample: PBMCs or T cells enriched from blood (not recorded which). These receptors were taken from a woman aged 50 to 65 who had been exposed to COVID-19.

V usage is TRBV5-8 and J usage is TRBJ1-5; TRBD1 might be the D (6 bases). V was cut by 6 bases and J by 1 base, with 14 bases left in between. Germline V gene lookup returns CDR1 SGHTS and CDR2 YDEGEE. The CDR3 contains 15 residues. CDR3 residues: CASTSEGVSNQPQHF. The CDR3 nucleotides are TGTGCCAGCACCAGTGAGGGGGTGAGCAATCAGCCCCAGCATTTT.

In this sample, this clone turned up a few times. The chain joins TRBV3-1 (or the pseudogene TRBV3-2) to TRBJ2-7, with 13 bases fitting TRBD2. Germline V gene data show CDR1 as LGHDT and CDR2 as YNNKEL (reference sequence). V lost 4 bases to trimming and J lost 3 bases; unmatched junction nucleotides: 12. The CDR3 covers 18 residues. The CDR3 nucleotides read TGTGCCAGCAGCCGCCCGGCGGGACTAGCGGGAAATTACTACGAGCAGTACTTC. Encoded protein: CASSRPAGLAGNYYEQYF.

CDR3 region: CASGPLSTDTQYF. In DNA form, the CDR3 reads TGTGCTAGTGGTCCTCTTAGCACAGATACGCAGTATTTT. V and J are TRBV12-5 and TRBJ2-3; the D is unclear. Germline V lookup: CDR1 LGHNT, CDR2 FRNRAP. The CDR3 totals 13 residues. V was pared by 5 bases and J by 0 bases, with 6 bases between.

The V call is TRBV19, the J call TRBJ2-6; TRBD1 agrees at 8 bases. Per germline, CDR1 LNHDA and CDR2 SQIVND (reference sequence). CDR3 length: 17 amino acids. V was clipped by 7 bases and J by 0 bases; unmatched bases: 8. The DNA for the CDR3 is TGTGCCAGTACAACTTGGACAGGGAACTCTGGGGCCAACGTCCTGACTTTC. Amino acids: CASTTWTGNSGANVLTF.

This chain uses TRBV2 with TRBJ2-5; D is possibly TRBD2 (7 bases). Deletions cut 5 bases from V and 4 bases from J, with 17 bases between. Germline V gene data show CDR1 as SNHLY and CDR2 as FYNNEI. The CDR3 consists of 15 residues. The CDR3 loop reads CASSPRGGAGETQYF. The CDR3 DNA is TGTGCCAGCAGTCCGAGAGGGGGGGCGGGAGAGACCCAGTACTTC. Full variable domain (remainder filled in from reference TRBV2 and TRBJ2-5): EPEVTQTPSHQVTQMGQEVILRCVPISNHLYFYWYRQILGQKVEFLVSFYNNEISEKSEIFDDQFSVERPDGSNFTLKIRSTKLEDSAMYFCASSPRGGAGETQYFGPGTRLLVL.

The rearrangement links TRBV7-8 to TRBJ1-3; the D gene is possibly TRBD1 (5 bases). V was pared by 1 base and J by 0 bases, with 10 bases between. CDR1 and CDR2 (germline): SGHVS, FQNEAQ. The CDR3 spans 16 residues. The CDR3 DNA is TGTGCCAGCAGCTTAGGCGGGGGATACTCTGGAAACACCATATATTTT. It is translated as CASSLGGGYSGNTIYF.

The V call is TRBV27, the J call TRBJ1-1; 12 positions match TRBD1. The CDR3 consists of 18 residues. Germline CDR1 is MNHEY and CDR2 is SMNVEV (reference sequence). V trimming: 5 bases; J trimming: 1 base; junction bases outside the gene matches: 11. CDR3 bases: TGTGCCAGCAGTCCCCGGGGGACAGGGGGCCGGGAGAACACTGAAGCTTTCTTT. Translation: CASSPRGTGGRENTEAFF.

The chain carries TRBV28 and TRBJ1-6, with 8 nucleotides matching TRBD1. V dropped 3 bases and J dropped 7; count of bases not matched to a gene: 5. Germline CDR1 MDHEN, CDR2 SYDVKM. This CDR3 is 15 amino acids long. The CDR3 DNA is TGTGCCAGCAGTTTGGAAGGACAGGGAAATTCACCCCTCCACTTT. Translated, it gives CASSLEGQGNSPLHF.

This clone has only one observation. The chain has TRBV15 and TRBJ1-1; D ambiguous. Per germline, CDR1 LNHNV and CDR2 YYDKDF (reference sequence). The CDR3 has 13 residues. Trimming stripped 2 bases from V and 8 bases from J, with 12 bases between. CDR3 nucleotides: TGTGCCACCAGCAGACCGCCCCTAAGAGAAGCTTTCTTT. Its protein is CATSRPPLREAFF. The variable domain in full, with the rest retrieved from reference TRBV15 and TRBJ1-1, is DAMVIQNPRYQVTQFGKPVTLSCSQTLNHNVMYWYQQKSSQAPKLLFHYYDKDFNNEADTPDNFQSRRPNTSFCFLDIRSPGLGDTAMYLCATSRPPLREAFFGQGTRLTVV.

The V gene is TRBV6-1, the J gene TRBJ1-2, with 10 positions matching TRBD1. The CDR3 covers 17 residues. V gave up 4 bases and J gave up 4 bases; unmatched junction bases: 12. Germline CDR1 reads MNHNS; CDR2 reads SASEGT. The DNA of the CDR3 is TGTGCCAGCAGTGTCGGACAGGGGGTGATTCTCGCCTATGGCTACACCTTC. This gives the protein CASSVGQGVILAYGYTF.

The genes are TRBV7-3 and TRBJ1-1; D remains ambiguous. Deletions cut 3 bases from V and 10 bases from J, with 21 bases between. This CDR3 has 15 amino acids. Germline CDR1 SGHTA, CDR2 FQGTGA. CDR3 DNA sequence: TGTGCCAGCAGCTTGGACTCACGAGGATCTTCTGCAGCTTTCTTT. This gives the protein CASSLDSRGSSAAFF. The whole variable domain, filled in from reference TRBV7-3 and TRBJ1-1, reads GAGVSQTPSNKVTEKGKYVELRCDPISGHTALYWYRQSLGQGPEFLIYFQGTGAADDSGLPNDRFFAVRPEGSVSTLKIQRTERGDSAVYLCASSLDSRGSSAAFFGQGTRLTVV.

J is TRBJ2-3 and V is TRBV7-9; possible D gene TRBD2, 7 bases. The CDR3 has 15 amino acids. Trimming shortened V by 3 bases and J by 5 bases, and 15 bases separated the two germline ends. Germline lookup yields CDR1 SEHNR and CDR2 FQNEAQ (reference sequence). CDR3 in DNA: TGTGCCAGCAGCTTTGGTGGGGGGGCGAAAGATACGCAGTATTTT. Protein: CASSFGGGAKDTQYF.

This chain joins TRBV5-1 and TRBJ2-5; 7 bases are a match to TRBD2. The V and J ends lost 0 bases and 2 bases, in that order; junction bases with no gene match: 7. Per the germline V gene, CDR1 is SGHRS and CDR2 is YFSETQ. CDR3 size: 16 residues. The CDR3 is CASSLGPGGGQETQYF. CDR3 nucleotide sequence: TGCGCCAGCAGCTTGGGGCCCGGCGGGGGACAAGAGACCCAGTACTTC.

V and J are TRBV27 and TRBJ2-2; D uncertain. The CDR3 runs 14 residues. Looked up from germline, CDR1 is MNHEY and CDR2 is SMNVEV (reference sequence). V lost 2 bases and J 6 bases, leaving 10 bases between the germline ends. DNA of the CDR3: TGTGCCAGCAGTTTAGGGTCTGACTCCGGGGAGCTGTTTTTT. Its translation is CASSLGSDSGELFF.

This clone came up once. The genes are TRBV18 and TRBJ2-4, with 9 positions matching TRBD1. The junction had 6 bases not matched to a gene; V was cut back by 3 bases and J by 6 bases. The CDR3 runs 15 residues. Germline CDR1 and CDR2: KGHSH and LQKENI. The DNA for the CDR3 is TGTGCCAGCTCACCGGCCGGGACAGGGATAAACATTCAGTACTTC. Protein product: CASSPAGTGINIQYF.

The chain recombines TRBV6-6 with TRBJ1-5; TRBD1 aligns across 9 bases. V lost 6 bases and J lost 11; bases outside the gene matches: 11. Germline CDR1 reads MNHNY; CDR2 reads SVGAGI (reference sequence). This CDR3 region has 14 residues. CDR3 region: CASSPRGQGEAQHF. The CDR3 DNA sequence: TGTGCCAGCAGCCCTAGGGGACAGGGTGAGGCCCAGCATTTT.

The J gene is TRBJ1-4, the V gene TRBV2; no definite D call. The CDR3 runs 14 residues. V lost 6 bases and J lost 8, with 16 bases in between. CDR1 is SNHLY and CDR2 is FYNNEI in the germline V gene. The CDR3 bases are TGTGCCAGCAGGCTCGAGGAGATAAAGGAAAAACTGTTTTTT. Encoded protein: CASRLEEIKEKLFF.

The chain joins TRBV9 to TRBJ1-1; D perhaps matches TRBD1 (5 bases). CDR3 length: 14 amino acids. V was pared by 3 bases and J by 1 base, with 10 bases between. The germline V gene encodes CDR1 SGDLS and CDR2 YYNGEE. The CDR3 nucleotides read TGTGCCAGCAGCGGCGGGGCCTGGAACACTGAAGCTTTCTTT. Protein: CASSGGAWNTEAFF.